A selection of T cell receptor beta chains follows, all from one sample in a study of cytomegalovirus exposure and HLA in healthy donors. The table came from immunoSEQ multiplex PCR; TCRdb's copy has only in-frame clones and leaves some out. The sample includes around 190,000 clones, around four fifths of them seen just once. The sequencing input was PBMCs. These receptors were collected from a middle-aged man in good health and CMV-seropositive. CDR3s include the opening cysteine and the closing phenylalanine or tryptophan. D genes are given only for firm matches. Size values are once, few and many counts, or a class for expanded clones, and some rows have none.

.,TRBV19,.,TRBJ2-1,TGTGCCAGTAGTCCGCCGGGTCCTCTAAGAAGCTCCTACAATGAGCAGTTCTTC,CASSPPGPLRSSYNEQFF
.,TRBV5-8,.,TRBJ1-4,TGTGCCAGCAGCATCCACAGGGTGAGAGGTGAAAAACTGTTTTTT,CASSIHRVRGEKLFF
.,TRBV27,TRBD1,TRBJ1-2,TGTGCCAGCAGTTTCGGGACAGGGTATAACTATGGCTACACCTTC,CASSFGTGYNYGYTF
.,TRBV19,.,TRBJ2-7,TGTGCCAGTAGTATACTAGGGGCGTCCGAGCAGTACTTC,CASSILGASEQYF
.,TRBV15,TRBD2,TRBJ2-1,TGTGCCACCAGCAGAGATAGCGGGAGCTACAATGAGCAGTTCTTC,CATSRDSGSYNEQFF
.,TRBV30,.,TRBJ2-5,TGTGCCTGGAGTGTAACGGGAGAGACCCAGTACTTC,CAWSVTGETQYF
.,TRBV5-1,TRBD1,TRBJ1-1,TGCGCCAGCAGCTTGGCACAGGGGGCTTTCGTAGCGGTAACTGAAGCTTTCTTT,CASSLAQGAFVAVTEAFF
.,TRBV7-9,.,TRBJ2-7,TGTGCCAGCAGCCCTGGGGGGAGGTACGAGCAGTACTTC,CASSPGGRYEQYF
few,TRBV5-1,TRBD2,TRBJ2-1,TGCGCCAGCAGCCGTAGCGGGACCCACTCCTACAATGAGCAGTTCTTC,CASSRSGTHSYNEQFF
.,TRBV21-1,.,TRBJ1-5,TGTGCCAGCAGCAAGTCAGGGTATCAGCCCCAGCATTTT,CASSKSGYQPQHF
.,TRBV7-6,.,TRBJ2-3,TGTGCCAGCAGCCCTACAGCGGGCAACTGGGATACGCAGTATTTT,CASSPTAGNWDTQYF
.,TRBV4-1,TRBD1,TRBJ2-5,TGCGCCAGCAGCCCAGGGGGCGGGCGGGGAGAGACCCAGTACTTC,CASSPGGGRGETQYF
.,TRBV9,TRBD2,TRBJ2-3,TGTGCCAGCAGCGTAGGTTTGGCTAGCGGGCCCAGCACAGATACGCAGTATTTT,CASSVGLASGPSTDTQYF
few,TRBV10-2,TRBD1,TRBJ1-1,TGCGCCAGCAGTGACTCATTACAGGGGACTGAAGCTTTCTTT,CASSDSLQGTEAFF
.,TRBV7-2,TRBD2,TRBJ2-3,TGTGCCAGCAGCCCCGGGACTAGCGGGAGTTGGCCAGATACGCAGTATTTT,CASSPGTSGSWPDTQYF
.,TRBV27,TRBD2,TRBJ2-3,TGTGCCAGCAGCCTCAGGACTAGCGGGAGGAGTCGGACAGATACGCAGTATTTT,CASSLRTSGRSRTDTQYF
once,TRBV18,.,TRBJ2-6,TGTGCCAGCTCACCCGGACAGGGGGCCAACGTCCTGACTTTC,CASSPGQGANVLTF
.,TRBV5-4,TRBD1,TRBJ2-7,TGTGCCAGCAGCCCGGGACAGCTGTACGGCGAGCAGTACTTC,CASSPGQLYGEQYF
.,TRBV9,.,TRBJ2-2,TGTGCCAGCAGCGTGGTCGGCACCGGGGAGCTGTTTTTT,CASSVVGTGELFF
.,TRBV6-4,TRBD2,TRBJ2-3,TGTGCCAGCAGTGGGAGCGGGAGAACAGATACGCAGTATTTT,CASSGSGRTDTQYF
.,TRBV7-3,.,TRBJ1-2,TGTGCCAGCAGCCCGTCGGAGGGTGGGGGCTACACCTTC,CASSPSEGGGYTF
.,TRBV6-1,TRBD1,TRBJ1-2,TGTGCCAGCAGTGCCCGGGACAGTAGTTATGGCTACACCTTC,CASSARDSSYGYTF
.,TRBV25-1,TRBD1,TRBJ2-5,TGTGCCAGCAGTGATACCCAGGGGGTTCAAGAGACCCAGTACTTC,CASSDTQGVQETQYF
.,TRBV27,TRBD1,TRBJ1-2,TGTGCCAGCAGTCCTGCCGGACAGGGCTATGGCTACACCTTC,CASSPAGQGYGYTF
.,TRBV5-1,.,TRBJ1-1,TGCGCCAGCAGCTTGCCAGAACCGAACACTGAAGCTTTCTTT,CASSLPEPNTEAFF